This passage covers 26 T cell receptor beta chains from one sample sequenced in a study of shared clonotypes between healthy human individuals. TCRdb's table, derived via immunoSEQ multiplex PCR, lists solely in-frame clones and lacks some. In the table there are 1.4 million or so clones, around 98.5% of which are singletons. The sequencing input was naive CD4+ T cells sorted from blood. The subset: CD45RA+ positively selected. These receptors all come from a man aged 25 to 40 in good health.

This chain joins TRBV5-1 and TRBJ2-2; TRBD2 agrees at 8 bases. The V gene end was trimmed by 4 bases and the J gene end by 5 bases; junction bases not matched to a gene: 7. The CDR3 is 15 amino acids. Germline CDR1 is SGHRS and CDR2 is YFSETQ. The chain's CDR3 is CASSKLADLTGELFF. CDR3 nucleotide sequence: TGCGCCAGCAGCAAACTAGCGGACTTAACCGGGGAGCTGTTTTTT.

The chain has TRBV7-9 and TRBJ2-5; D unresolved. There are 13 residues in the CDR3. The germline CDR1 and CDR2 sequences are SEHNR and FQNEAQ (reference sequence). Trimming took 2 bases from V and 3 from J, leaving 7 bases between them. CDR3 protein: CASSLRVEETQYF. CDR3 DNA: TGTGCCAGCAGCTTAAGGGTCGAAGAGACCCAGTACTTC.

The V and J genes are TRBV10-3 and TRBJ2-7; D may be TRBD1 or TRBD2 (5 bases each). V gave up 2 bases and J gave up 2 bases, with 13 bases separating them. Per germline, CDR1 ENHRY and CDR2 SYGVKD. This CDR3 spans 15 amino acids. In DNA form, the CDR3 reads TGTGCCATCAGTGAGGGGAAGGGACCCCCCTACGAGCAGTACTTC. Its protein product is CAISEGKGPPYEQYF.

The chain links TRBV18 to TRBJ2-5; 8 positions match TRBD1. Trimming removed 1 base from V and 3 bases from J; junction bases left unmatched: 7. Germline V gives CDR1 KGHSH, CDR2 LQKENI. There are 16 residues in the CDR3. CDR3: CASSPLMGQVKETQYF. The CDR3 coding sequence is TGTGCCAGCTCACCACTGATGGGACAGGTCAAAGAGACCCAGTACTTC.

The chain has TRBV5-4 and TRBJ1-2; 9 positions agree with TRBD1. Germline V lookup: CDR1 SGHNT, CDR2 YYREEE (reference sequence). This CDR3 spans 17 amino acids. J lost 6 bases, V lost 5 bases, and 17 bases had no gene match. In DNA form, the CDR3 reads TGTGCCAGCAGTGCAACCACGGGACAGGGTTTGTGGAATGGCTACACCTTC. Encoded protein: CASSATTGQGLWNGYTF.

The rearrangement links TRBV11-2 to TRBJ2-5; D is undetermined. Trimming left V 1 base short and J 7 bases short, with 4 bases between. The germline V gene has CDR1 SGHAT and CDR2 FQNNGV. CDR3 length: 11 residues. CDR3 protein: CASSLGLTQYF. DNA for the CDR3: TGTGCCAGCAGCTTAGGGCTGACCCAGTACTTC.

This chain links TRBV19 with TRBJ2-1, with a weak D call TRBD2 (6 bases). Germline lookup yields CDR1 LNHDA and CDR2 SQIVND (reference sequence). Trimming pared 2 bases from V and 5 bases from J, leaving 22 bases between. This CDR3 region has 18 residues. CDR3 region: CASSIPRDWTTLDNEQFF. CDR3 sequence (DNA): TGTGCCAGTAGTATACCGCGGGACTGGACTACGCTTGACAATGAGCAGTTCTTC.

V and J are TRBV7-7 and TRBJ2-2; 9 bases map to TRBD2. Germline CDR1 SSHAT, CDR2 FNYEAQ (reference sequence). CDR3 length: 16 residues. J gave up 1 base and V 3 bases, and 3 bases lay outside the gene matches. The CDR3 bases are TGTGCCAGCAGCTTTCAACTAGCGGGGAACACCGGGGAGCTGTTTTTT. This translates into CASSFQLAGNTGELFF. Drawing the rest from reference TRBV7-7 and TRBJ2-2, the complete variable domain is GAGVSQSPRYKVTKRGQDVTLRCDPISSHATLYWYQQALGQGPEFLTYFNYEAQPDKSGLPSDRFSAERPEGSISTLTIQRTEQRDSAMYRCASSFQLAGNTGELFFGEGSRLTVL.

The V call is TRBV27, the J call TRBJ1-4; the D gene is possibly TRBD1 (6 bases). The germline CDR1 and CDR2 sequences are MNHEY and SMNVEV (reference sequence). V lost 5 bases to trimming and J lost 7 bases, with 17 bases between them. The CDR3 runs to 15 residues. The CDR3 coding sequence is TGTGCCAGCAGTCCTAGGACAGCCTTCGGTGAAAAACTGTTTTTT. Amino acid sequence: CASSPRTAFGEKLFF.

The rearrangement joins TRBV19 to TRBJ1-2; possible D gene TRBD1, 6 bases. The CDR3 is 14 amino acids. CDR1 and CDR2 (germline): LNHDA, SQIVND (reference sequence). V lost 4 bases and J lost 6, with 15 bases in between. CDR3 coding DNA: TGTGCCAGTAGTACGGAACAGGGTCTGAATGGCTACACCTTC. Translated: CASSTEQGLNGYTF.

This chain links TRBV30 with TRBJ2-7, with D perhaps TRBD2 (6 bases). V lost 4 bases and J 7 bases, leaving 23 bases between the germline ends. Germline CDR1 is GTSNPN and CDR2 is SVGIG (reference sequence). This CDR3 contains 15 residues. Written as DNA, the CDR3 is TGTGCCTGGATCAACAGCGGGCCACCCGGCGGGGAGCAGTACTTC. Residues: CAWINSGPPGGEQYF.

V usage is TRBV7-9 and J usage is TRBJ1-3, with a possible D match to TRBD1 (5 bases). V shed 5 bases and J shed 0 bases, with 11 bases lying between them. The CDR3 is made up of 15 amino acids. The germline CDR1 and CDR2 sequences are SEHNR and FQNEAQ (reference sequence). The CDR3 DNA reads TGTGCCAGCAGCCCTCCGGGGCACTCTGGAAACACCATATATTTT. Protein: CASSPPGHSGNTIYF.

This chain connects TRBV19 to TRBJ1-2; D gene unclear. The CDR3 sequence is 15 residues long. The germline V gene has CDR1 LNHDA and CDR2 SQIVND (reference sequence). Trimming left V 6 bases short and J 9 bases short, with 23 bases between. The CDR3 region has the DNA TGTGCCAGTAGCCCATCGTGGGGAGGGCTCGGGAGCTACACCTTC. Translating gives CASSPSWGGLGSYTF.

The chain joins TRBV5-6 to TRBJ1-1, with 9 bases matching TRBD1. V shed 4 bases and J 0 bases; nucleotides not matched to a gene: 7. The germline V gene has CDR1 SGHDT and CDR2 YYEEEE. The CDR3 totals 16 residues. This CDR3 is CASSVPGQGLNTEAFF. DNA for the CDR3: TGTGCCAGCAGCGTACCGGGACAGGGATTGAACACTGAAGCTTTCTTT.

V is TRBV18 and J is TRBJ1-4; 7 nucleotides match TRBD1. The germline V gene encodes CDR1 KGHSH and CDR2 LQKENI. The V and J ends lost 4 bases and 7 bases, in that order; junction bases with no gene match: 3. The CDR3 extends over 13 amino acids. CDR3 DNA: TGTGCCAGCTCACTTCAGGGGGGTGAAAAACTGTTTTTT. It yields the protein CASSLQGGEKLFF.

The genes are TRBV2 and TRBJ2-7; D gene uncertain. Between the trimmed V and J ends, which lost 3 bases and 3 bases, there was a span of 12 bases. CDR3 length: 14 amino acids. Germline assignment: CDR1 SNHLY and CDR2 FYNNEI. CDR3 sequence: CASSEASPFYEQYF. The CDR3 DNA is TGTGCCAGCAGTGAGGCTAGTCCCTTCTACGAGCAGTACTTC.

The rearrangement joins TRBV6-1 to TRBJ2-1, with 11 bases fitting TRBD2. The trim removed 7 bases at V and 4 bases at J, leaving 6 bases unmatched. This CDR3 contains 15 residues. In germline, CDR1 is MNHNS, CDR2 SASEGT. This chain's CDR3 is CASTRGLAEYNEQFF. The CDR3 coding sequence is TGTGCCAGCACCAGGGGACTAGCGGAGTACAATGAGCAGTTCTTC.

V is TRBV28 and J is TRBJ2-3; 8 nucleotides match TRBD2. The CDR3 runs to 16 residues. The junction had 8 bases not matched to a gene; V was cut back by 2 bases and J by 4 bases. Germline CDR1 is MDHEN and CDR2 is SYDVKM. The CDR3: CASSLTSGGPPDTQYF. In DNA, the CDR3 is TGTGCCAGCAGTTTAACCTCGGGAGGGCCTCCAGATACGCAGTATTTT.

The chain links TRBV4-3 to TRBJ2-1, with D unresolved. The CDR3 runs to 13 residues. V was cut by 0 bases and J by 4 bases, with 4 bases left in between. CDR1 LGHNA and CDR2 YSLEER come from the germline V gene. CDR3 in DNA: TGCGCCAGCAGCCAAGAGGTATACAATGAGCAGTTCTTC. This gives the protein CASSQEVYNEQFF.

This clone appeared a single time. CDR3 DNA sequence: TGTGCCAGCAGCTTTGACGATGAGCAGTTCTTC. The encoded protein is CASSFDDEQFF. The chain recombines TRBV5-4 with TRBJ2-1; D is undetermined. V lost 2 bases and J 8 bases, leaving 5 bases between the germline ends. The CDR3 is 11 residues long. Germline V gene lookup returns CDR1 SGHNT and CDR2 YYREEE (reference sequence).

The chain joins TRBV6-1 to TRBJ1-2, with unresolved D. The ends were cut back, 2 bases at V and 3 bases at J, with 7 bases in the middle. Germline loops: CDR1 MNHNS, CDR2 SASEGT. CDR3 length: 13 amino acids. CDR3 bases: TGTGCCAGCAGTGAATTCGGCGACTATGGCTACACCTTC. Translated: CASSEFGDYGYTF.

This sequence joins TRBV7-2 and TRBJ2-7; 9 nucleotides agree with TRBD2. The CDR3 is 15 amino acids. Germline CDR1 reads SGHTA; CDR2 reads FQGNSA. The ends lost 5 bases at V and 0 bases at J; junction bases unmatched: 5. The CDR3 reads CASSTLAGLSYEQYF. CDR3 nucleotides: TGTGCCAGCAGCACCCTAGCGGGACTCTCCTACGAGCAGTACTTC.

This clone was picked up one time. Other DNA sequences in the same sample also yield this CDR3. The V and J genes are TRBV18 and TRBJ1-2; TRBD1 matches 9 bases. The CDR3 has 15 amino acids. Germline-derived CDR1 and CDR2 are KGHSH and LQKENI. The junction had 1 base not matched to a gene; V was cut back by 2 bases and J by 0 bases. The CDR3 DNA is TGTGCCAGCTCACCAAGACAGGGGGCTAACTATGGCTACACCTTC. Amino acids: CASSPRQGANYGYTF.

The chain links TRBV10-3 to TRBJ2-2, with 7 bases that match TRBD2. CDR1 is ENHRY and CDR2 is SYGVKD in the germline V gene. V was pared by 1 base and J by 7 bases, with 3 bases of the junction left unmatched. CDR3 length equals 14 residues. Here the CDR3 DNA reads TGTGCCATCAGTGAGTTGGGCGGGAGCGGGGAGCTGTTTTTT. Residues: CAISELGGSGELFF.

The V gene is TRBV6-6, the J gene TRBJ2-7; D uncertain. V gave up 6 bases and J gave up 3 bases, with 9 bases separating them. The CDR3 loop spans 12 amino acids. Looked up from germline, CDR1 is MNHNY and CDR2 is SVGAGI (reference sequence). The CDR3 sequence is CASSHNFYEQYF. The CDR3 DNA is TGTGCCAGCAGCCACAATTTCTACGAGCAGTACTTC.

The chain couples TRBV5-1 to TRBJ2-1; 12 bases fit TRBD2. Per the germline V gene, CDR1 is SGHRS and CDR2 is YFSETQ. Trimming removed 3 bases from V and 10 bases from J; junction bases left unmatched: 14. This CDR3 has 17 amino acids. CDR3 residues: CASSSNLAGGDGREQFF. CDR3 sequence (DNA): TGCGCCAGCAGCTCTAACCTAGCGGGAGGGGACGGTCGGGAGCAGTTCTTC.